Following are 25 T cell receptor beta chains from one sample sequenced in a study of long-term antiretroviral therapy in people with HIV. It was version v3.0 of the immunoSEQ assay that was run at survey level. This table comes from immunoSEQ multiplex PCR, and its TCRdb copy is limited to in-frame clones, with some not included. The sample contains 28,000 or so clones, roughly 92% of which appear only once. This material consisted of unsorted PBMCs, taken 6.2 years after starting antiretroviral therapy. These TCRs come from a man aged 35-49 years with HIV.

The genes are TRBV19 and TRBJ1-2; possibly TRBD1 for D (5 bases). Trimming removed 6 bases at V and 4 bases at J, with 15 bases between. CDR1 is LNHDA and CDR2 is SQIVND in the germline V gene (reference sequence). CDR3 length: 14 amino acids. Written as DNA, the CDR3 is TGTGCCAGTAGGGGACCTGTTTTACCCTATGGCTACACCTTC. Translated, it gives CASRGPVLPYGYTF.

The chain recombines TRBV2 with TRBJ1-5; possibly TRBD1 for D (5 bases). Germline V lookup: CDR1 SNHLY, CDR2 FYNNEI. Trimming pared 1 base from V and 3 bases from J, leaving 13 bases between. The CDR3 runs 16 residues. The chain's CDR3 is CASSEDEGRVNQPQHF. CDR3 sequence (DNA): TGTGCCAGCAGTGAAGACGAGGGGCGAGTCAATCAGCCCCAGCATTTT.

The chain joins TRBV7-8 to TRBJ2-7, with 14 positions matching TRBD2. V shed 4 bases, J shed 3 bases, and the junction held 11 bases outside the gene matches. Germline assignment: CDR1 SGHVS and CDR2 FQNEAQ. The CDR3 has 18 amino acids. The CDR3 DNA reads TGTGCCAGCAGCTCGCCCCCCGGGACTAGCGGGGGACTCTACGAGCAGTACTTC. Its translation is CASSSPPGTSGGLYEQYF.

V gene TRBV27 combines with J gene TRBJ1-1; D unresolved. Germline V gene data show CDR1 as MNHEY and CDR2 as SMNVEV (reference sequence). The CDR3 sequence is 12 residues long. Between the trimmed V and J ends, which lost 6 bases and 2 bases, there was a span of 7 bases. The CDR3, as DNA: TGTGCCAGCAGAAACCTTAACACTGAAGCTTTCTTT. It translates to CASRNLNTEAFF.

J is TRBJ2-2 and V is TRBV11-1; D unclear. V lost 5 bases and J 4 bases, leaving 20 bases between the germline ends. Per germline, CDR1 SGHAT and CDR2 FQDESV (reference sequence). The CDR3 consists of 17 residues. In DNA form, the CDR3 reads TGTGCCAGCAGCCCGGGCCCGCCTGGCAGCTTCACCGGGGAGCTGTTTTTT. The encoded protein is CASSPGPPGSFTGELFF.

The CDR3 here is CASSLGGQLNTEAFF. The CDR3 nucleotides are TGTGCCAGCAGTTTGGGGGGACAGTTGAACACTGAAGCTTTCTTT. The chain combines TRBV27 with TRBJ1-1, with 7 bases that match TRBD1. Germline V gene data show CDR1 as MNHEY and CDR2 as SMNVEV (reference sequence). The CDR3 covers 15 residues. The V segment lost 3 bases and the J segment 0 bases; nucleotides outside the gene matches: 4.

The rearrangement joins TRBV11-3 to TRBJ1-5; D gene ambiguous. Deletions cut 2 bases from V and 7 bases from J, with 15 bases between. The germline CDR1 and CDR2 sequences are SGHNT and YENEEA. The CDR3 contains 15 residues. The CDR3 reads CASSLNCVVGQPQHF. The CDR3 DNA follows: TGTGCCAGCAGCTTAAATTGTGTGGTAGGACAGCCCCAGCATTTT.

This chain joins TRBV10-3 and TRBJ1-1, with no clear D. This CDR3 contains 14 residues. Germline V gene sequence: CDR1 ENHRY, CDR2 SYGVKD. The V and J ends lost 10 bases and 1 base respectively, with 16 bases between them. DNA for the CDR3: TGTGCCACCAATCCTACCTCGGGGAACACTGAAGCTTTCTTT. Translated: CATNPTSGNTEAFF.

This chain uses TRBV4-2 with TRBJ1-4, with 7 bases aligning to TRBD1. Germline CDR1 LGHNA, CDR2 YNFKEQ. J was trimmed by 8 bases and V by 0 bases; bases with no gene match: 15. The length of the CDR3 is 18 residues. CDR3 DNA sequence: TGTGCCAGCAGCCAAGATCCTTTAGGGACAGACGGGCGGGAAAAACTGTTTTTT. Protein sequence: CASSQDPLGTDGREKLFF.

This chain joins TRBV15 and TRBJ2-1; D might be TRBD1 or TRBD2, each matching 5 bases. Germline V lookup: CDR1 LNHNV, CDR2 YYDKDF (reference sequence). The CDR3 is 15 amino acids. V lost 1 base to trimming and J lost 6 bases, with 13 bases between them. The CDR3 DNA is TGTGCCACCAGCAGAGGGGGTGGGGGTATCAATGAGCAGTTCTTC. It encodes CATSRGGGGINEQFF. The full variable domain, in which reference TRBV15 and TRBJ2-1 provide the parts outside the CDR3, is DAMVIQNPRYQVTQFGKPVTLSCSQTLNHNVMYWYQQKSSQAPKLLFHYYDKDFNNEADTPDNFQSRRPNTSFCFLDIRSPGLGDTAMYLCATSRGGGGINEQFFGPGTRLTVL.

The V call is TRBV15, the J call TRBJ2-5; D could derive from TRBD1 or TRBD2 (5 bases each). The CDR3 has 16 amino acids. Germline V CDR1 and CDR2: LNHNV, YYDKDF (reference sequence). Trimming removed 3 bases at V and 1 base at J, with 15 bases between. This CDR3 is CATSSWGTAGQETQYF. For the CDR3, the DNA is TGTGCCACCAGCAGTTGGGGGACGGCGGGCCAAGAGACCCAGTACTTC.

DNA for the CDR3: TGTGCCAGCAGCTTAGCAGGGCCAGAGACCCAGTACTTC. It yields the protein CASSLAGPETQYF. The genes are TRBV7-3 and TRBJ2-5, with D tentatively TRBD1 (5 bases). The V gene's germline CDR1 is SGHTA and CDR2 FQGTGA. The CDR3 has 13 amino acids. With 2 bases removed from V and 4 bases from J, the gap between germline ends came to 8 bases.

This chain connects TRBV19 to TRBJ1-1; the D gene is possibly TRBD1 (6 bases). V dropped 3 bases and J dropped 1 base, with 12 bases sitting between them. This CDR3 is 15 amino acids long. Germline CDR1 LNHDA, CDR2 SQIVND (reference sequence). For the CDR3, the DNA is TGTGCCAGTAGTATTAGGGGGGCCGGGAACACTGAAGCTTTCTTT. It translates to CASSIRGAGNTEAFF.

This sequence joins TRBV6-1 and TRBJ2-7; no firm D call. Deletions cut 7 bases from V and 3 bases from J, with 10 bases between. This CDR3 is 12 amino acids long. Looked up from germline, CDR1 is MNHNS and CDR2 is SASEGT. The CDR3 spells CASTPEGYEQYF. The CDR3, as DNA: TGTGCCAGCACCCCAGAAGGCTACGAGCAGTACTTC.

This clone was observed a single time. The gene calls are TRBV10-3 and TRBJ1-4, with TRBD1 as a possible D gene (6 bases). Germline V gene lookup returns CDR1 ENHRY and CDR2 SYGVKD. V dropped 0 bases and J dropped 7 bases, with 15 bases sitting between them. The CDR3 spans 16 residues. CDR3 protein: CAISESSGSGAEKLFF. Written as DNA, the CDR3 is TGTGCCATCAGTGAGTCGAGCGGGTCGGGGGCTGAAAAACTGTTTTTT.

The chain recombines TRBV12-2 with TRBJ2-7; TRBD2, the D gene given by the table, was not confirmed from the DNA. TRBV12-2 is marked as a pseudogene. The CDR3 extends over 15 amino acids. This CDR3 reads CASRNGPPGAYEQYF. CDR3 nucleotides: TGTGCAAGTCGCAACGGACCGCCGGGGGCCTACGAGCAGTACTTC.

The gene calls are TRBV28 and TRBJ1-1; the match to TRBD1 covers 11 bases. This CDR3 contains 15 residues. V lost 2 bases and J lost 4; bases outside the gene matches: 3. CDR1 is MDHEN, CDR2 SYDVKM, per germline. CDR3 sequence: CASSLLGTGGTEAFF. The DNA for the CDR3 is TGTGCCAGCAGTTTACTTGGGACAGGGGGCACTGAAGCTTTCTTT.

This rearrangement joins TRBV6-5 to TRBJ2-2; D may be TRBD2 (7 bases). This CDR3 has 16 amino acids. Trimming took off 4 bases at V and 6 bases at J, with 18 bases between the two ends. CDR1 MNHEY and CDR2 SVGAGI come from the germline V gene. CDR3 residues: CASSFAGGRGSGELFF. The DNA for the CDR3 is TGTGCCAGCAGTTTCGCCGGGGGGAGGGGGTCCGGGGAGCTGTTTTTT.

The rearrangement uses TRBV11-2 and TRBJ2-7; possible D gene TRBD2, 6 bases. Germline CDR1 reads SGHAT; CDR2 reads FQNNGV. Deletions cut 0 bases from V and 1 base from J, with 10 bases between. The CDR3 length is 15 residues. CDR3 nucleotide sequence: TGTGCCAGCAGCTTAGATTTGGGGGGATCCTACGAGCAGTACTTC. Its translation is CASSLDLGGSYEQYF. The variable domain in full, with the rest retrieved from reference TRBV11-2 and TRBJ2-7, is EAGVAQSPRYKIIEKRQSVAFWCNPISGHATLYWYQQILGQGPKLLIQFQNNGVVDDSQLPKDRFSAERLKGVDSTLKIQPAKLEDSAVYLCASSLDLGGSYEQYFGPGTRLTVT.

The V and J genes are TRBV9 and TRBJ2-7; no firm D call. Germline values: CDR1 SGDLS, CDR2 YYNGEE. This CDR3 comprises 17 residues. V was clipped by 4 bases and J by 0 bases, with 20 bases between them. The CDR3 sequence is CASSFSPDQPNSYEQYF. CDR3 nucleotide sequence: TGTGCCAGCAGCTTCTCGCCGGACCAACCAAACTCCTACGAGCAGTACTTC.

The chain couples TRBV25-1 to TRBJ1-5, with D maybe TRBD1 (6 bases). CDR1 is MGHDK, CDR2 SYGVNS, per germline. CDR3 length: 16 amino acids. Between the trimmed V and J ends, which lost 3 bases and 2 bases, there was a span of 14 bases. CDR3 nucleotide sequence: TGTGCCAGCAGTGATGGTTGGACAGTAGGCAATCAGCCCCAGCATTTT. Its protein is CASSDGWTVGNQPQHF.

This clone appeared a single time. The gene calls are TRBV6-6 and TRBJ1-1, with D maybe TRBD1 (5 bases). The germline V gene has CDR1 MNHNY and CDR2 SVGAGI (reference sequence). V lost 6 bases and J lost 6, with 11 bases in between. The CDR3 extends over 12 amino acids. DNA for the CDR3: TGTGCCAGCAGCCCAAGGGGCCCTGAAGCTTTCTTT. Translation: CASSPRGPEAFF.

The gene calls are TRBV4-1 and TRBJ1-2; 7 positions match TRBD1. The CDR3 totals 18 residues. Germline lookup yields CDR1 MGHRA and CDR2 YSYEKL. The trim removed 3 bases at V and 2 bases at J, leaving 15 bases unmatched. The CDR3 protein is CASSHPPGQLSLNYGYTF. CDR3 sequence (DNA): TGCGCCAGCAGCCACCCGCCGGGACAGCTAAGCCTAAACTATGGCTACACCTTC.

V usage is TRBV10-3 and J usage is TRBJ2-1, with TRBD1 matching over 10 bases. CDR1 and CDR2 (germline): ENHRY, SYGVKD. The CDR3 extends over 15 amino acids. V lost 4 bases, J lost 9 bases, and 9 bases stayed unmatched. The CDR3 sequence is CAISGGQGMGSEQFF. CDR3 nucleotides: TGTGCCATCAGTGGGGGACAGGGGATGGGCAGTGAGCAGTTCTTC.

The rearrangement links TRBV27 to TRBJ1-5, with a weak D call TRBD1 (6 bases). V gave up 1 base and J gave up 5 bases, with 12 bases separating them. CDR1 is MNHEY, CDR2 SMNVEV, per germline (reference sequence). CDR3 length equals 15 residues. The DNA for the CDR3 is TGTGCCAGCAGTTTATGGGGACAAACGGATCAGCCCCAGCATTTT. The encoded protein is CASSLWGQTDQPQHF.